A selection of T cell receptor beta chains follows, all from one sample in a study of blood T cell repertoires in COVID-19. Produced via immunoSEQ multiplex PCR; TCRdb's table is partial and in-frame only. The sample has 100,000 to 150,000 clones, 60% to 80% seen once. The sample taken for sequencing was peripheral blood. Every receptor here comes from a man in his sixties with acute or convalescent COVID-19. The CDR3 runs from the conserved cysteine through the conserved F or W. D genes are given only for firm matches. Rows may omit the clone size; those that give it use once, few, many or a size class.

d_gene: .; v_gene: TRBV12-2; abundance: few; j_gene: TRBJ1-2; CDR3nt: TGCGACCCTGTTGGGGGGGACGGCTACACCTTC; CDR3aa: CDPVGGDGYTF
d_gene: TRBD1; v_gene: TRBV7-9; abundance: .; j_gene: TRBJ2-7; CDR3nt: TGTGCCAGCAGCCCGATGGGCGGTCGACAGGGCGAGCAGTACTTC; CDR3aa: CASSPMGGRQGEQYF
d_gene: TRBD2; v_gene: TRBV9; abundance: few; j_gene: TRBJ2-7; CDR3nt: TGTGCCAGCAGCGCGGGAGGGGTCCAGCAGTACTTC; CDR3aa: CASSAGGVQQYF
d_gene: .; v_gene: TRBV2; abundance: few; j_gene: TRBJ1-1; CDR3nt: TGTGCCACCAAACAGGACACTGAAGCTTTCTTT; CDR3aa: CATKQDTEAFF
d_gene: TRBD1; v_gene: TRBV19; abundance: .; j_gene: TRBJ2-4; CDR3nt: TGTGCCAGTAGTGCTGCCGGGACAGGGGGGAAAAACATTCAGTACTTC; CDR3aa: CASSAAGTGGKNIQYF
d_gene: TRBD1; v_gene: TRBV29-1; abundance: .; j_gene: TRBJ1-6; CDR3nt: TGCAGCGCACAGACAGGGGGGGCCCTCCACTTT; CDR3aa: CSAQTGGALHF
d_gene: TRBD2; v_gene: TRBV7-3; abundance: few; j_gene: TRBJ2-6; CDR3nt: TGTGCCAGCCGAGGAACCGGGACTAGCGGCTCTGGGGCCAACGTCCTGACTTTC; CDR3aa: CASRGTGTSGSGANVLTF
d_gene: .; v_gene: TRBV6-5; abundance: .; j_gene: TRBJ1-2; CDR3nt: TGTGCCAGCAGTTACCGCAGTAACTATGGCTACACCTTC; CDR3aa: CASSYRSNYGYTF
d_gene: .; v_gene: TRBV18; abundance: .; j_gene: TRBJ1-2; CDR3nt: TGTGCCAGCTCCGCTCCAGGGCGAATCTATGGCTACACCTTC; CDR3aa: CASSAPGRIYGYTF
d_gene: TRBD1; v_gene: TRBV5-1; abundance: .; j_gene: TRBJ2-3; CDR3nt: TGCGCCAGCAGCTCGGAGCCGACAGGGGAGAATATAGATACGCAGTATTTT; CDR3aa: CASSSEPTGENIDTQYF
d_gene: .; v_gene: TRBV12-5; abundance: .; j_gene: TRBJ1-5; CDR3nt: TGTGCTAGTGGTTTGGATGCACGGCAGCCCCAGCATTTT; CDR3aa: CASGLDARQPQHF
d_gene: .; v_gene: TRBV6-2/TRBV6-3; abundance: .; j_gene: TRBJ1-5; CDR3nt: TGTGCCAGCAGCCGCGGGCAGGGGACATCTCTAGCTAGCAATCAGCCCCAGCATTTT; CDR3aa: CASSRGQGTSLASNQPQHF
d_gene: .; v_gene: TRBV27; abundance: .; j_gene: TRBJ1-1; CDR3nt: TGTGCCAGCAGTCCGGGGACAAGATGGGACACTGAAGCTTTCTTT; CDR3aa: CASSPGTRWDTEAFF